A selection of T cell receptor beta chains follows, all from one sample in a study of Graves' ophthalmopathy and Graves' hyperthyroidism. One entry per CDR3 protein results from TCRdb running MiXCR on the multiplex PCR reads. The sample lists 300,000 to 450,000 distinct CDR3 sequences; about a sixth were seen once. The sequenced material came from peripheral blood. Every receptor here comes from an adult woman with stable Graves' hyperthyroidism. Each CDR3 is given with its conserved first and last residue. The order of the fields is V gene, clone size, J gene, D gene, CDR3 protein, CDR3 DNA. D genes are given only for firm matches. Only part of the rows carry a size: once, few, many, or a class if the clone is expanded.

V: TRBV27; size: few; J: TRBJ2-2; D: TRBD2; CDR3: CASSPSAGDSAGELFF; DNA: TGTGCCAGCAGTCCCTCCGCGGGAGATTCGGCCGGGGAGCTGTTTTTT
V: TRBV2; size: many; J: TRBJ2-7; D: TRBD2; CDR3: CASGTSGTQAYEQYF; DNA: TGTGCCAGCGGGACTAGCGGGACCCAAGCTTACGAGCAGTACTTC
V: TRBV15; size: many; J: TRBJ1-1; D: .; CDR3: CATSRAHPKGTEAFF; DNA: TGTGCCACCAGCAGAGCACATCCAAAGGGCACTGAAGCTTTCTTT
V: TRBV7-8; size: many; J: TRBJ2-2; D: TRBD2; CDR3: CASRAGVGTGELFF; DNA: TGTGCCAGCAGGGCGGGGGTCGGCACCGGGGAGCTGTTTTTT
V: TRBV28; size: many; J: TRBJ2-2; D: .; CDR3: CASSSSRDLSGELFF; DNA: TGTGCCAGCAGTTCGTCCCGGGACCTGTCCGGGGAGCTGTTTTTT
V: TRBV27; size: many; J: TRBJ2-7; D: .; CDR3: CATRGMGYEQYF; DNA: TGTGCCACCCGCGGGATGGGCTACGAGCAGTACTTC
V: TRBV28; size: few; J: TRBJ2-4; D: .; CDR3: CASSLWPLVAKNIQYF; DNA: TGTGCCAGCAGTTTATGGCCCCTCGTAGCCAAAAACATTCAGTACTTC
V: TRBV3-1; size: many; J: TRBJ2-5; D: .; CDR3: CASSPRKETQYF; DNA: TGTGCCAGCAGCCCCAGGAAAGAGACCCAGTACTTC
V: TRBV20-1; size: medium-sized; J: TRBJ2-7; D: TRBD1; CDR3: CSAKDRGDYEQYF; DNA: TGCAGTGCCAAGGACAGGGGGGACTACGAGCAGTACTTC
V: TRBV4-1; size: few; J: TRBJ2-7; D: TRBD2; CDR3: CASSQGGGTSDTGGQYF; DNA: TGCGCCAGCAGCCAAGGGGGTGGGACTAGCGACACCGGGGGGCAGTACTTC
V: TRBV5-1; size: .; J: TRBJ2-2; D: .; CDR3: CASSLGRDGPGELFF; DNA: TGCGCCAGCAGCTTGGGACGGGACGGACCCGGGGAGCTGTTTTTT
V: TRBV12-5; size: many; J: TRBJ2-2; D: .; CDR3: CASGFIGAGELFF; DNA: TGTGCTAGTGGTTTTATAGGGGCCGGGGAGCTGTTTTTT
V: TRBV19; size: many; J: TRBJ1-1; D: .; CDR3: CASSPRGGRETEAFF; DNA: TGTGCCAGTAGTCCTCGAGGGGGGCGAGAGACTGAAGCTTTCTTT
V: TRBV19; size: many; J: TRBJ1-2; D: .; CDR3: CASSGRENYGYTF; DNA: TGTGCCAGTAGTGGACGGGAAAACTATGGCTACACCTTC
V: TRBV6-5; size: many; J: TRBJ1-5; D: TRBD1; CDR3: CASSWGQGGNQPQHF; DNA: TGTGCCAGCAGTTGGGGACAGGGTGGCAATCAGCCCCAGCATTTT
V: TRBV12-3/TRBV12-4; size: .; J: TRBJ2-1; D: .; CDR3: CASSSDSRYNEQFF; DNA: TGTGCCAGCAGCTCAGACAGCCGGTACAATGAGCAGTTCTTC
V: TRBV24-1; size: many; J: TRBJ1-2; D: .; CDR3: CATSPGADYGYTF; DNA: TGTGCCACCAGCCCTGGGGCGGACTATGGCTACACCTTC
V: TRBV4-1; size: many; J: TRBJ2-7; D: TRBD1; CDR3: CASSQREGGHYEQYF; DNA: TGCGCCAGCAGCCAAAGGGAAGGGGGCCATTACGAGCAGTACTTC
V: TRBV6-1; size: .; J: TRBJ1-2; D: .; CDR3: CASSARGHGYTF; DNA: TGTGCCAGCAGTGCTAGGGGCCATGGCTACACCTTC
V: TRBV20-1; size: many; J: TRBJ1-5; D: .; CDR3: CSASKWGASNQPQHF; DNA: TGCAGTGCTAGCAAGTGGGGGGCTAGCAATCAGCCCCAGCATTTT
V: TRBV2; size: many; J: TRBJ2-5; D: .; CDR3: CASSVSVQETQYF; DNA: TGTGCCAGCAGTGTGTCAGTCCAAGAGACCCAGTACTTC
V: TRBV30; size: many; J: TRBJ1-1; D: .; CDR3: CAWSVGLSEAFF; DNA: TGTGCCTGGAGTGTAGGTTTATCTGAAGCTTTCTTT
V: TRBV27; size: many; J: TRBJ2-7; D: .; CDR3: CASRVSAGYEQYF; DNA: TGTGCCAGCAGAGTCTCCGCGGGATACGAGCAGTACTTC
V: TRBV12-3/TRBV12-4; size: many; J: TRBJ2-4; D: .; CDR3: CASTKGAKNIQYF; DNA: TGTGCCAGCACCAAGGGAGCCAAAAACATTCAGTACTTC
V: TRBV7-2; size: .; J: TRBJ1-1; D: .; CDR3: CASSPVRMNTEAFF; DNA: TGTGCCAGCAGCCCCGTTCGCATGAACACTGAAGCTTTCTTT
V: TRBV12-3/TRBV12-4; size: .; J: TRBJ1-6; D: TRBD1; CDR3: CASSSPRGALHF; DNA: TGTGCCAGCAGCTCTCCCAGGGGGGCCCTCCACTTT
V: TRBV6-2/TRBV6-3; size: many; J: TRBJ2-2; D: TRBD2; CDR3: CASRTSGDTGELFF; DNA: TGTGCCAGCAGGACTAGCGGGGACACCGGGGAGCTGTTTTTT
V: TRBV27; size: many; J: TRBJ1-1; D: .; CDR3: CASSPIYRLRGAKFNEAFF; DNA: TGTGCCAGCAGTCCTATATACCGTTTGCGGGGGGCGAAATTTAATGAAGCTTTCTTT
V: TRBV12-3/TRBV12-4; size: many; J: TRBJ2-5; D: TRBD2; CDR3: CASSPSPRLAEQETQYF; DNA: TGTGCCAGCAGTCCCAGCCCCCGACTAGCGGAACAAGAGACCCAGTACTTC
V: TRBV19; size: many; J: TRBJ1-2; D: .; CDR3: CASSIQGDTHLGYTF; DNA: TGTGCCAGTAGTATACAAGGGGACACACATCTGGGCTACACCTTC
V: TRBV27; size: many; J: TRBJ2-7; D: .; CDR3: CASSLRLGYYEQYF; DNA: TGTGCCAGCAGTTTAAGGCTAGGTTACTACGAGCAGTACTTC
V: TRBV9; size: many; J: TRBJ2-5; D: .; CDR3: CASSFGMGETQYF; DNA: TGTGCCAGCAGCTTCGGGATGGGAGAGACCCAGTACTTC
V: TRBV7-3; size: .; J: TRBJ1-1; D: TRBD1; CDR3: CASSLGTGGANTEAFF; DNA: TGTGCCAGCAGCTTAGGGACAGGGGGGGCGAACACTGAAGCTTTCTTT
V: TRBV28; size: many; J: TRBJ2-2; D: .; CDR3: CASTGIGELFF; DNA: TGTGCCAGCACGGGCATCGGGGAGCTGTTTTTT
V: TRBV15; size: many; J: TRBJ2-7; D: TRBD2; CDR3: CATSRDLVLAHEQYF; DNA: TGTGCCACCAGCAGAGATCTAGTACTAGCGCACGAGCAGTACTTC
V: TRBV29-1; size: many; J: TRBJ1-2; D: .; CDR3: CSVAGGDYGYTF; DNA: TGCAGCGTTGCGGGGGGGGACTATGGCTACACCTTC
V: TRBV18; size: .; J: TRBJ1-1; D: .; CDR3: CASSSDPGETEAFF; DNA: TGTGCCAGCTCGTCAGACCCTGGGGAGACTGAAGCTTTCTTT
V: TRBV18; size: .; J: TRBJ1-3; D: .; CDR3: CASSRAPGNTIYF; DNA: TGTGCCAGCTCGCGGGCTCCGGGAAACACCATATATTTT
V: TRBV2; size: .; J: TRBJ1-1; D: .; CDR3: CASSVRQMNTEAFF; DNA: TGTGCCAGCAGTGTTCGGCAGATGAACACTGAAGCTTTCTTT
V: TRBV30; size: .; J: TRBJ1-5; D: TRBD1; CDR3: CAWSKTGVNQPQHF; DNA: TGTGCCTGGAGTAAGACAGGGGTCAATCAGCCCCAGCATTTT
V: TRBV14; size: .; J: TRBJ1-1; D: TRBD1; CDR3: CASSPRTGWPNTEAFF; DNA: TGTGCCAGCAGCCCTAGGACAGGATGGCCGAACACTGAAGCTTTCTTT
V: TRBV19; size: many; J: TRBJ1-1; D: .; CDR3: CASSIVVIRLRTNTEAFF; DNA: TGTGCCAGTAGTATTGTTGTTATCCGCCTGCGAACGAACACTGAAGCTTTCTTT
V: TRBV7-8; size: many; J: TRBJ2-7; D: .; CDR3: CASSLAGPHYEQYF; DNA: TGTGCCAGCAGCTTAGCGGGGCCTCACTACGAGCAGTACTTC
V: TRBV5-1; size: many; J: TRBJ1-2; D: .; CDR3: CASSPEGEGLYGYTF; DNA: TGCGCCAGCAGCCCCGAAGGGGAAGGTTTATATGGCTACACCTTC
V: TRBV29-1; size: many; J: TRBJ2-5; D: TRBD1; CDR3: CSVEGQRGETQYF; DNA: TGCAGCGTTGAGGGACAGCGTGGGGAGACCCAGTACTTC
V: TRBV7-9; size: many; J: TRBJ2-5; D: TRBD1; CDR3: CASSHRLGGQGAIVTQYF; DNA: TGTGCCAGCAGCCACCGTTTGGGTGGGCAGGGGGCGATCGTGACCCAGTACTTC
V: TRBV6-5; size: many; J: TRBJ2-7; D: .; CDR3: CASSWRAGDEQYF; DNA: TGTGCCAGCAGTTGGAGGGCCGGGGACGAGCAGTACTTC
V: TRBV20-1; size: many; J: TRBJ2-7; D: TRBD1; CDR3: CSANTGQGSYEQYF; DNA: TGCAGTGCTAACACCGGACAGGGCTCCTACGAGCAGTACTTC
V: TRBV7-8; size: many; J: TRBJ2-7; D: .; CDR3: CASSLGRSNYEQYF; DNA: TGTGCCAGCAGCTTAGGACGGTCTAACTACGAGCAGTACTTC
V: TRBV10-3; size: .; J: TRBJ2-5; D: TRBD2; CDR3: CAIRAGVQETQYF; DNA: TGTGCCATCAGAGCGGGGGTTCAAGAGACCCAGTACTTC
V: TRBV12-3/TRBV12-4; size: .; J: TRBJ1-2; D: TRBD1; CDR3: CASSWYRGLDYGYTF; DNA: TGTGCCAGCAGTTGGTACAGGGGTCTTGACTATGGCTACACCTTC
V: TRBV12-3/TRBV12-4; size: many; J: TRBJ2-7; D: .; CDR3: CASSFGASSYEQYF; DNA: TGTGCCAGCAGTTTCGGAGCGAGCTCCTACGAGCAGTACTTC
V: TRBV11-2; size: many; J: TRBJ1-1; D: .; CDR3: CASSPLLRGTEAFF; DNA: TGTGCCAGCAGCCCGCTACTCAGGGGCACTGAAGCTTTCTTT
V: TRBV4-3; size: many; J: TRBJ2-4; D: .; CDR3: CASSQDARNRENIQYF; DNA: TGCGCCAGCAGCCAAGATGCCCGAAACAGGGAAAACATTCAGTACTTC
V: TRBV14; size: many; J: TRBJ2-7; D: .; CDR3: CASSQAWNPGQYF; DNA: TGTGCCAGCAGCCAAGCGTGGAACCCCGGGCAGTACTTC